This T cell receptor (beta chain) was captured by sequencing in a study of CD8 T cells in ankylosing spondylitis. Study conclusions and caveats: Several highly homologous variants formed a TCR beta motif that appeared characteristic of ankylosing spondylitis blood. A subset of motif variants has previously been described in the synovial fluid and blood of reactive arthritis. Disease-linked clones bore a CD8+ phenotype and were relatively rare in peripheral blood.

Construction of TCR beta libraries was performed using quantitative 5'-RACE with molecular barcodes. Via MiXCR, TCRdb re-called the 5' RACE reads, giving one row per CDR3 protein. The sample consists of just under 550,000 distinct CDR3 sequences, roughly 13% of them appearing once. This clonotype came up a few times. Antigen: not known. The sequence came from a male donor with ankylosing spondylitis. The sequenced sample was blood, either unsorted or a sorted T cell fraction (not recorded which).

The CDR3 nucleotides are TGTGCCAGCAGCCAACAACTAGCGGGACTGTACGAGCAGTACTTC. This encodes CASSQQLAGLYEQYF. The rearrangement uses TRBV3-1 and TRBJ2-7; 10 positions agree with TRBD2. This CDR3 spans 15 amino acids. The trim removed 2 bases at V and 4 bases at J, leaving 5 bases unmatched. Per germline, CDR1 LGHDT and CDR2 YNNKEL (reference sequence).